This TCR beta chain was sequenced for a study of cytomegalovirus exposure and HLA in healthy donors. The CDR3 has 13 residues. V was shortened by 4 bases and J by 7 bases, with 11 bases between the two germline ends. CDR1 is LNHDA, CDR2 SQIVND, per germline (reference sequence). Primers: 60 Vbeta forward and 13 Jbeta reverse. Assay used: immunoSEQ multiplex PCR; TCRdb lists only in-frame clones, some missing. The sample gives 150,000 or so clones, about four fifths of which show up once; roughly 5.2% is in the top ten. V is TRBV19 and J is TRBJ1-5; D is undetermined. The receptor was isolated from a woman aged 18-29 years in good health and CMV-seropositive. Sequencing was performed on PBMCs. Here the CDR3 DNA reads TGTGCCAGTAGTACGGGGAATCGGCAGCCCCAGCATTTT. This codes for CASSTGNRQPQHF.